This T cell receptor beta chain was recovered during a study of T cells after yellow fever vaccination. Turning to this clonotype: Antigen: not known.

The CDR3 is 13 amino acids. CDR1 is DFQATT, CDR2 SNEGSKA, per germline (reference sequence). With 4 bases clipped from V and 2 bases from J, the junction kept 5 bases outside the gene matches. Points from the study as a whole: Abundant bulk-population clonotypes could contaminate the FACS-sorted repertoires.

TCRdb reprocessed the 5' RACE reads via MiXCR and lists one record per CDR3 protein. The sample holds roughly 180,000 distinct CDR3 sequences, roughly 6.2% seen once. The V gene is TRBV20-1, the J gene TRBJ2-7, with TRBD2 matching over 7 bases. Specimen: CD4+ T cells sorted from PBMCs, collected on the day of the first yellow fever vaccination. The sequence was obtained from a man younger than 35 who received the YFV17D yellow fever vaccine. The CDR3 region is CSANGLGAYEQYF. For the CDR3, the DNA is TGCAGTGCTAACGGACTAGGGGCCTACGAGCAGTACTTC.